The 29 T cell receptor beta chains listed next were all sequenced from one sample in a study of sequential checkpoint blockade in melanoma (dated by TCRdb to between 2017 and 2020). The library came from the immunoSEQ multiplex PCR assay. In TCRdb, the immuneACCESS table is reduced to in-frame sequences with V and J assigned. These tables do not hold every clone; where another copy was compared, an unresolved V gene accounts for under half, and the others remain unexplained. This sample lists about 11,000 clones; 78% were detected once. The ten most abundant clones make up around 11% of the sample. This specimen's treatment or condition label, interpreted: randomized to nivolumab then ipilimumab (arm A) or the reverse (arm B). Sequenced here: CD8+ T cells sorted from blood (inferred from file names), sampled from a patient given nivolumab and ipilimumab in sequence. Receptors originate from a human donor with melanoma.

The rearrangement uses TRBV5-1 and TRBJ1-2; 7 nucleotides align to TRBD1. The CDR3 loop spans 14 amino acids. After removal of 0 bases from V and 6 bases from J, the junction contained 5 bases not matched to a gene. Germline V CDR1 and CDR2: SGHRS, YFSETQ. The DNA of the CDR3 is TGCGCCAGCAGCTTGGCCAGACAGGGCAATGGCTACACCTTC. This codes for CASSLARQGNGYTF.

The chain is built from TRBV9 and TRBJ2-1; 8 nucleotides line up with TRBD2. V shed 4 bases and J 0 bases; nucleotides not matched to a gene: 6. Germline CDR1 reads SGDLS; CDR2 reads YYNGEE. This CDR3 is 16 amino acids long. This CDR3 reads CASSPRGGSSYNEQFF. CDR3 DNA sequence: TGTGCCAGCAGCCCTCGCGGGGGGAGCTCCTACAATGAGCAGTTCTTC.

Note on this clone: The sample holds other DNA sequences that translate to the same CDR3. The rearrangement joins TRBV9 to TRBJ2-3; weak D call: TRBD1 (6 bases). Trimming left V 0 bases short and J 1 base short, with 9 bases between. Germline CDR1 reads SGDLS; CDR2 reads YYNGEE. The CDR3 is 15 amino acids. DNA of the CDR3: TGTGCCAGCAGCGTAGGGGCAGGGGGCACAGATACGCAGTATTTT. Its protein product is CASSVGAGGTDTQYF.

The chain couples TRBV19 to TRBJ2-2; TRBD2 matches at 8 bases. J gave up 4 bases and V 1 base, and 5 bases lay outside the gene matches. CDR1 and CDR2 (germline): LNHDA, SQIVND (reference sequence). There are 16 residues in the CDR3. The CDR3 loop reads CASSIVSGAPTGELFF. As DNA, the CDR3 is TGTGCCAGTAGTATAGTTAGCGGGGCACCCACCGGGGAGCTGTTTTTT.

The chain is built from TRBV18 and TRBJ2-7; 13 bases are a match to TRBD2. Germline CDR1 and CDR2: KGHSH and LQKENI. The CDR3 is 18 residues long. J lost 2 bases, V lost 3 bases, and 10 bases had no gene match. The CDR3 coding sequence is TGTGCCAGCTCACCGACAAGGACTAGCGGGGGCCCCCCCTACGAGCAGTACTTC. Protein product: CASSPTRTSGGPPYEQYF.

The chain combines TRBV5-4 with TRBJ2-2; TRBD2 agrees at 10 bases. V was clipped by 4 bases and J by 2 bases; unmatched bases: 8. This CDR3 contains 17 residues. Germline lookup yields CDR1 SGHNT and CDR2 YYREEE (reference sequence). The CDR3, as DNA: TGTGCCAGCAGCGTAGGACTAGCGGAGACAAACACCGGGGAGCTGTTTTTT. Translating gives CASSVGLAETNTGELFF.

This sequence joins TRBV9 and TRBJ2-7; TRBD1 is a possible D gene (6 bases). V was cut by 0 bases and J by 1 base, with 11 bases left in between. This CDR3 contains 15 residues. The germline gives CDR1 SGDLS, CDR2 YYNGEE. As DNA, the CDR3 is TGTGCCAGCAGCGTAGGGCAGGGGCGTTCCTACGAGCAGTACTTC. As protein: CASSVGQGRSYEQYF.

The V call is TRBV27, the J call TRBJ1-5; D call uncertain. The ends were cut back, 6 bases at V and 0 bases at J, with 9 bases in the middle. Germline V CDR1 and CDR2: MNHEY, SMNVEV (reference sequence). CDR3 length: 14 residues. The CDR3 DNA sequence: TGTGCCAGCAGCGAGGGTTATAGCAATCAGCCCCAGCATTTT. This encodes CASSEGYSNQPQHF.

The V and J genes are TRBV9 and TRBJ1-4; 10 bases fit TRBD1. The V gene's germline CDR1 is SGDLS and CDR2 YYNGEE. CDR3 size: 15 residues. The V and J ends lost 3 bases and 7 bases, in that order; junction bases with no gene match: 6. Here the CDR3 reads CASSGGQGISEKLFF. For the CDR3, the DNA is TGTGCCAGCAGCGGGGGACAGGGGATAAGTGAAAAACTGTTTTTT.

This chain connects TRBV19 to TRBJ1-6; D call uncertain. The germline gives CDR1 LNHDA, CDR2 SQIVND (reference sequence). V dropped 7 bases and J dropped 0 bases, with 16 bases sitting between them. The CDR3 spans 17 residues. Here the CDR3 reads CASKHSGPSSYNSPLHF. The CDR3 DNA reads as TGTGCCAGTAAACACAGTGGCCCGAGCTCCTATAATTCACCCCTCCACTTT.

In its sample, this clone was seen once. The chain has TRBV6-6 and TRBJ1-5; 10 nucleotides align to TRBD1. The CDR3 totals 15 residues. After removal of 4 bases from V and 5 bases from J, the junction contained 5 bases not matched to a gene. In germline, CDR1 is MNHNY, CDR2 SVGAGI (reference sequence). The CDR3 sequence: CASSWIGTGDQPQHF. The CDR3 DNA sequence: TGTGCCAGCAGTTGGATCGGGACAGGGGATCAGCCCCAGCATTTT.

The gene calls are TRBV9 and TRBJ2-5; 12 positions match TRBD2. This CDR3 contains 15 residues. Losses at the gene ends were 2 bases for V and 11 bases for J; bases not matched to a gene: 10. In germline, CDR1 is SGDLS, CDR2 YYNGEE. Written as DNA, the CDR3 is TGTGCCAGCAGCGTCGCTAGCGGGGGGGGTGGGGAGCAGTACTTC. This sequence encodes CASSVASGGGGEQYF.

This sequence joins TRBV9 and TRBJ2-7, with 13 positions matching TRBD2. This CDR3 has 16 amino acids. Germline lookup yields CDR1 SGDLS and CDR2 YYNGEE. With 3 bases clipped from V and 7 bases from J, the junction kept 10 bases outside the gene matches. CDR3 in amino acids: CASSEGTSGTSGEQYF. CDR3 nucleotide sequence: TGTGCCAGCAGCGAGGGGACTAGCGGGACGTCGGGAGAGCAGTACTTC.

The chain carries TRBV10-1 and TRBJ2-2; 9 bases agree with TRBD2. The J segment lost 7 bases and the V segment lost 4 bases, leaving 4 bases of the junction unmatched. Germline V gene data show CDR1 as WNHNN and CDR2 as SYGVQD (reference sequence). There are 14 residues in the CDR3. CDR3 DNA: TGCGCCAGCAGTGTTCGGACTAGCGTCGGGGAGCTGTTTTTT. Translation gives CASSVRTSVGELFF.

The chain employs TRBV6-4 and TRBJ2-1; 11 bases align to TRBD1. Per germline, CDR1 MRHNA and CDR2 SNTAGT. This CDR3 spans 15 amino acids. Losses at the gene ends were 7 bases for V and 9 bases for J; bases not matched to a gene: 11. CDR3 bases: TGTGCCAGCACCCCTTCCGGGACAGGGGGGACTGAGCAGTTCTTC. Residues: CASTPSGTGGTEQFF.

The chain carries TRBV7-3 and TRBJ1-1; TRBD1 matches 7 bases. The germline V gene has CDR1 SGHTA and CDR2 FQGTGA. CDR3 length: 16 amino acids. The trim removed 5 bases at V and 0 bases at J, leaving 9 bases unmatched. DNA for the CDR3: TGTGCCAGCAGCGCAGGGGGGACTCAAATGAACACTGAAGCTTTCTTT. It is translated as CASSAGGTQMNTEAFF.

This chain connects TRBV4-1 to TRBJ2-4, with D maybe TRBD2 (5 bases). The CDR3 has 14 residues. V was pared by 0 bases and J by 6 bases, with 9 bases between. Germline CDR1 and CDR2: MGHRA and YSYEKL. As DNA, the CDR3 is TGCGCCAGCAGCCAAGATATGGGGAGAAACATTCAGTACTTC. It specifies CASSQDMGRNIQYF.

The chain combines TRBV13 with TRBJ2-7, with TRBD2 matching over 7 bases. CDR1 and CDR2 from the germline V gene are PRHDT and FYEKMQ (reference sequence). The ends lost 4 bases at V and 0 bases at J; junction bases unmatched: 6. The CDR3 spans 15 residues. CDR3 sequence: CASSSISGYSYEQYF. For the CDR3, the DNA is TGTGCCAGCAGCTCCATTAGCGGGTACTCCTACGAGCAGTACTTC.

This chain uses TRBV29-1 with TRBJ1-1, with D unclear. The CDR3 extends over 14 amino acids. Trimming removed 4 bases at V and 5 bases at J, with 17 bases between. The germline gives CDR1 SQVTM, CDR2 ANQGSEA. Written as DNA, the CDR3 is TGCAGCGTTGTCCGACCCACGGGTGCGACTGAAGCTTTCTTT. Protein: CSVVRPTGATEAFF.

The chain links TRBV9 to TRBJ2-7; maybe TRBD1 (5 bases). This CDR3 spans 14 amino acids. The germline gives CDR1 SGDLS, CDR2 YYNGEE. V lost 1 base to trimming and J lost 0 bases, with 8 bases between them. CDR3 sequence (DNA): TGTGCCAGCAGCGTAAAGGACACCTCCTACGAGCAGTACTTC. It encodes CASSVKDTSYEQYF. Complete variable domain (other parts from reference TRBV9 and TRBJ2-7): DSGVTQTPKHLITATGQRVTLRCSPRSGDLSVYWYQQSLDQGLQFLIQYYNGEERAKGNILERFSAQQFPDLHSELNLSSLELGDSALYFCASSVKDTSYEQYFGPGTRLTVT.

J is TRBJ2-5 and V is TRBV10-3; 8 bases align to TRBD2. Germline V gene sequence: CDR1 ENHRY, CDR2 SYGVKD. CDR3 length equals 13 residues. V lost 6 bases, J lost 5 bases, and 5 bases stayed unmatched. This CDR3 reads CAIRGLASETQYF. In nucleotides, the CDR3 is TGTGCCATCAGAGGACTAGCCAGTGAGACCCAGTACTTC.

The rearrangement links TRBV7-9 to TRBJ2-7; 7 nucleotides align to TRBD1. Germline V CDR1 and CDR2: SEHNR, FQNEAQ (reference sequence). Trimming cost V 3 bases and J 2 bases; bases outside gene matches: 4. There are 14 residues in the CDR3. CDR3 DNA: TGTGCCAGCAGCTTTCAAGGACAGGCCTACGAGCAGTACTTC. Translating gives CASSFQGQAYEQYF.

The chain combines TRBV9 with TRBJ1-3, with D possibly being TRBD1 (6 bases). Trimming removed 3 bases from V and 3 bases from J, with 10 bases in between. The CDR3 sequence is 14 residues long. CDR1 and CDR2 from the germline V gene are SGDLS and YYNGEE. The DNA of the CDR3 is TGTGCCAGCAGCGGAGGGGGAGATGGAAACACCATATATTTT. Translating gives CASSGGGDGNTIYF.

The CDR3 DNA reads as TGCGCCAGCAGTTCCGGGACTAGTGTAAAGACCCAGTACTTC. As protein: CASSSGTSVKTQYF. The V gene is TRBV10-2, the J gene TRBJ2-5; 8 bases map to TRBD2. The V gene end was trimmed by 5 bases and the J gene end by 6 bases; junction bases not matched to a gene: 8. From germline, CDR1 is WSHSY and CDR2 SAAADI. This CDR3 has 14 residues.

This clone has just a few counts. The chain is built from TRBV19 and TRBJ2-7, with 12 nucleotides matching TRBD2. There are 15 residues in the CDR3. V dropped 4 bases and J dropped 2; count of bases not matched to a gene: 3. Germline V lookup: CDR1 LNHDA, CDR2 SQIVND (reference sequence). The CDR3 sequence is CASSTGLAGPYEQYF. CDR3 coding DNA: TGTGCCAGTAGTACCGGACTAGCGGGACCCTACGAGCAGTACTTC. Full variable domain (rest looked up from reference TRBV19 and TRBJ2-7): DGGITQSPKYLFRKEGQNVTLSCEQNLNHDAMYWYRQDPGQGLRLIYYSQIVNDFQKGDIAEGYSVSREKKESFPLTVTSAQKNPTAFYLCASSTGLAGPYEQYFGPGTRLTVT.

CDR3 amino acids: CASSYSAGGNEQFF. The CDR3 DNA follows: TGTGCCAGCAGTTATAGTGCGGGAGGCAATGAGCAGTTCTTC. The chain joins TRBV6-6 to TRBJ2-1; 8 positions agree with TRBD2. CDR1 is MNHNY, CDR2 SVGAGI, per germline (reference sequence). Losses at the gene ends were 3 bases for V and 6 bases for J; bases not matched to a gene: 4. The CDR3 runs 14 residues.

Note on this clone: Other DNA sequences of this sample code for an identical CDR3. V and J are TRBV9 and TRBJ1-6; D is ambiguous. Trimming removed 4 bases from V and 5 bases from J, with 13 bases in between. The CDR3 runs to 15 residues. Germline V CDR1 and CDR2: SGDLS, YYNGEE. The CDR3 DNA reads TGTGCCAGCAGCCGTACCGGGGAGAATAATTCACCCCTCCACTTT. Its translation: CASSRTGENNSPLHF.

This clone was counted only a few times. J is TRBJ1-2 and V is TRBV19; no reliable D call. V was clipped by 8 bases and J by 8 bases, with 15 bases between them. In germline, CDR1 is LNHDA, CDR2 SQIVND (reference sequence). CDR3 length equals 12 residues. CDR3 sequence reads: CASRASEGGYTF. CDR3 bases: TGTGCCAGTCGCGCTTCGGAGGGAGGCTACACCTTC.

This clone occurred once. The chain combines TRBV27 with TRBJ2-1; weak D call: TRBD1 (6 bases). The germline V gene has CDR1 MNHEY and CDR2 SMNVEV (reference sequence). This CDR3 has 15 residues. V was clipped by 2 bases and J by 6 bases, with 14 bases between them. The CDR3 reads CASSLGTRGINEQFF. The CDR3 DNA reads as TGTGCCAGCAGTTTAGGTACCAGGGGTATCAATGAGCAGTTCTTC.